Sequencing of this TCR beta chain was carried out in a study of identical twins. This clonotype was detected ten times or more. TCRdb reprocessed the 5' RACE reads with MiXCR, giving one entry per CDR3 protein. The repertoire holds roughly 630,000 distinct CDR3 sequences, about 7% seen once, with 1.5% to 2% in the top ten. The same data also contributed to another study, on yellow fever vaccine responses in identical twins.

The sequence derives from a woman between 18 and 29 years old in good health. The specimen was PBMCs.

CDR3 residues: CASYTGTGYGYTF. CDR3 in DNA: TGTGCCAGCTACACCGGGACAGGGTACGGCTACACCTTC. The rearrangement uses TRBV18 and TRBJ1-2; 9 bases are shared with TRBD1. The junction had 8 bases not matched to a gene; V was cut back by 7 bases and J by 8 bases. Per the germline V gene, CDR1 is KGHSH and CDR2 is LQKENI. The CDR3 extends over 13 amino acids.